This entry is about one T cell receptor beta chain. Its target is unknown. At one of its ends the junction is not consistent with the germline gene, which may arise from a read error. Per germline, CDR1 SSHAT and CDR2 FNYEAQ (reference sequence). This CDR3 spans 13 amino acids. This record belongs to a study of vaccination and CD4 T cells after COVID-19. The Oncomine TCR Beta short-read assay sequenced DNA from cultured CD4+ T cells. MiXCR, run by TCRdb on the PCR reads, gives a single entry per CDR3 protein. The sample has 15,000 or so distinct CDR3 sequences, about 45% seen once. General observations from the study: Researchers report that 304 of 307 vaccine-specific clones in convalescent patients proved spike mono-reactive. The study sampled relatively few convalescent patients and omitted early post-infection timepoints.

Specified time point: late sampling 161 to 241 days after vaccination in a few convalescent patients. Treatment given: roughly ten-day PBMC culture with coronavirus spike peptide pools or control peptides (ViraFEST assay). Sequencing was performed on CD4+ T cells from blood, cultured in vitro, taken about 7 months after SARS-CoV-2 vaccination. The source of this sequence is a human donor who had recovered from COVID-19. This chain links TRBV7-7 with TRBJ1-1; D remains ambiguous. The CDR3 DNA reads TGTGCTAGCAGCTCCCAGGTGAACACTGAAGCTTTCTTT. Its protein product is CASSSQVNTEAFF.